The rows below give T cell receptor beta chains drawn from one sample of a study of shared clonotypes between healthy human individuals. Assay used: immunoSEQ multiplex PCR; TCRdb lists only in-frame clones, some missing. The sample has under 2,000,000 clones, over 85% seen once; the top ten hold approximately 1.2%. The specimen sequenced was naive CD8+ T cells sorted from blood. Receptor source: a man aged 18 to 30 in good health. Both conserved end residues are part of each CDR3. Fields, in order: J gene, V gene, D gene, clone size, CDR3 DNA, CDR3 protein. D genes are given only for firm matches. Not all rows give a size; the values are once, few, many and, for expanded clones, a class.

TRBJ2-5	TRBV15	TRBD1	NA	TGTGCCACCAGCAGACGACCGGGACAGGGCAGGGTCCAAGAGACCCAGTACTTC	CATSRRPGQGRVQETQYF
TRBJ2-1	TRBV11-2	NA	NA	TGTGCCAGCAGCCTAGGGGTTGAGCAGTTCTTC	CASSLGVEQFF
TRBJ2-7	TRBV5-6	TRBD1	NA	TGTGCCAGCAGCTCGGGACAGGGCAGCTACGAGCAGTACTTC	CASSSGQGSYEQYF
TRBJ2-7	TRBV11-2	TRBD1	once	TGTGCCAGCAGACTGGGACAGGGAGACTACGAGCAGTACTTC	CASRLGQGDYEQYF
TRBJ1-1	TRBV5-4	NA	NA	TGTGCCAGCAGCTTGGCGGAGAGCACTGAAGCTTTCTTT	CASSLAESTEAFF
TRBJ2-7	TRBV6-5	NA	NA	TGTGCCAGCAGCAATGGACTCGGTTGGTACGAGCAGTACTTC	CASSNGLGWYEQYF
TRBJ2-7	TRBV9	TRBD2	once	TGTGCCAGCAGCGTTGGACTAGCGGATACCTACGAGCAGTACTTC	CASSVGLADTYEQYF
TRBJ2-3	TRBV7-8	NA	NA	TGTGCCAGCAGCTTAGCTGAGAATACGCAGTATTTT	CASSLAENTQYF
TRBJ2-1	TRBV6-5	NA	NA	TGTGCCAGCAGTTACGACCAGACCTACAATGAGCAGTTCTTC	CASSYDQTYNEQFF
TRBJ2-7	TRBV29-1	NA	NA	TGCAGCGTCCAGGGACGGACGTACGAGCAGTACTTC	CSVQGRTYEQYF
TRBJ2-7	TRBV4-1	NA	NA	TGCGCCAGCAGTCCAAGGGGGAGTTACGAGCAGTACTTC	CASSPRGSYEQYF
TRBJ2-1	TRBV29-1	TRBD2	NA	TGCAGCGGGGTAGCGGGTGAGCAGTTCTTC	CSGVAGEQFF
TRBJ2-3	TRBV7-9	TRBD2	NA	TGTGCCAGCAGCTTAGTGATCGGGGCGGGAGAAGGCACAGATACGCAGTATTTT	CASSLVIGAGEGTDTQYF
TRBJ2-2	TRBV27	TRBD1	NA	TGTGCCAGCAGTTTTAGCAGGACAGGGTACGGGGAGCTGTTTTTT	CASSFSRTGYGELFF
TRBJ2-7	TRBV7-9	NA	NA	TGTGCCAGCAGCCCCAGTCCCGGGACAAGGCCCTTCTCCTACGAGCAGTACTTC	CASSPSPGTRPFSYEQYF
TRBJ2-7	TRBV6-5	TRBD1	once	TGTGCCAGCAGGCTACAGGGGTTCGCCTACGAGCAGTACTTC	CASRLQGFAYEQYF
TRBJ2-7	TRBV5-5	TRBD2	NA	TGTGCCAGCAGCCACGGGACTAGCGGGAACTCCTACGAGCAGTACTTC	CASSHGTSGNSYEQYF
TRBJ2-3	TRBV10-1	NA	NA	TGCGCCAGCAGTGACGGGGTTAGCACAGATACGCAGTATTTT	CASSDGVSTDTQYF